This passage covers 27 T cell receptor beta chains from one sample sequenced in a study of T cells after yellow fever vaccination. MiXCR was run by TCRdb on the 5' RACE reads, yielding one entry per CDR3 protein. The sample carries approximately 150,000 distinct CDR3 sequences, approximately 9.9% recorded once. Sequencing was performed on CD8+ T cells sorted from PBMCs, taken 45 days after the yellow fever booster vaccination. The receptors stem from a man between 18 and 29 years old who received the YFV17D yellow fever vaccine.

Comments on this clonotype: Germline and junction disagree at one end, which may indicate a read error. The chain carries TRBV27 and TRBJ2-7; 13 bases fit TRBD2. Germline V gene lookup returns CDR1 MNHEY and CDR2 SMNVEV (reference sequence). The CDR3 length is 16 residues. CDR3 sequence: CTSSAGTSGTNYEQYF. The CDR3 region has the DNA TGTACCAGCAGCGCCGGGACTAGCGGGACCAACTACGAGCAGTACTTC.

The chain links TRBV12-3 or TRBV12-4 to TRBJ2-7, with 7 nucleotides matching TRBD2. V shed 3 bases and J 2 bases; nucleotides not matched to a gene: 1. The CDR3 has 13 amino acids. CDR3 sequence: CASSFAGAYEQYF. CDR3 DNA sequence: TGTGCCAGCAGTTTTGCGGGGGCCTACGAGCAGTACTTC.

This clonotype was seen a few times. The chain is built from TRBV20-1 and TRBJ1-1, with D perhaps matching TRBD1 (6 bases). The V and J ends lost 0 bases and 6 bases respectively, with 23 bases between them. CDR1 DFQATT and CDR2 SNEGSKA come from the germline V gene (reference sequence). The CDR3 extends over 17 amino acids. Here the CDR3 reads CSARDYGGGLSRAEAFF. In DNA, the CDR3 is TGCAGTGCTAGAGATTACGGGGGCGGATTGAGCCGAGCTGAAGCTTTCTTT.

This clonotype appeared many times. In DNA, the CDR3 is TGCGCCAGCAGCCAAGATTTCCAGGGGCCCTCCTACGAGCAGTACTTC. This codes for CASSQDFQGPSYEQYF. The chain couples TRBV4-3 to TRBJ2-7, with a possible D match to TRBD1 (6 bases). V dropped 0 bases and J dropped 0 bases, with 12 bases sitting between them. Germline CDR1 reads LGHNA; CDR2 reads YSLEER. The CDR3 has 16 residues.

This clonotype was found many times. At one of its ends the junction is not consistent with the germline gene, which may arise from a read error. The rearrangement uses TRBV7-7 and TRBJ2-1, with 7 positions matching TRBD1. Germline V gene lookup returns CDR1 SSHAT and CDR2 FNYEAQ (reference sequence). This CDR3 has 14 residues. CDR3 residues: CASSPTGRGDEQFF. DNA of the CDR3: TGTGCTAGCAGCCCGACAGGGCGTGGAGATGAGCAGTTCTTC. Together with reference TRBV7-7 and TRBJ2-1, the CDR3 gives the full variable domain: GAGVSQSPRYKVTKRGQDVTLRCDPISSHATLYWYQQALGQGPEFLTYFNYEAQPDKSGLPSDRFSAERPEGSISTLTIQRTEQRDSAMYRCASSPTGRGDEQFFGPGTRLTVL.

This clonotype came up a few times. This chain links TRBV4-1 with TRBJ1-5; D is unresolved. V dropped 0 bases and J dropped 6 bases, with 12 bases sitting between them. Germline V gene sequence: CDR1 MGHRA, CDR2 YSYEKL. The CDR3 totals 15 residues. The CDR3 nucleotides read TGCGCCAGCAGCCAAGATAGGAGGTTGGCTCAGCCCCAGCATTTT. It specifies CASSQDRRLAQPQHF.

The chain links TRBV19 to TRBJ2-3; the match to TRBD1 covers 9 bases. V was pared by 10 bases and J by 1 base, with 6 bases of the junction left unmatched. The CDR3 has 14 residues. CDR1 is LNHDA, CDR2 SQIVND, per germline (reference sequence). CDR3 coding DNA: TGTGCCACGGCCGGGACAGGGCGCACAGATACGCAGTATTTT. Translating it yields CATAGTGRTDTQYF.

This clonotype appeared a few times. The J gene is TRBJ1-1, the V gene TRBV6-1, with 8 bases identical to TRBD1. The CDR3 is 17 amino acids. Trimming removed 4 bases from V and 0 bases from J; junction bases left unmatched: 10. Germline loops: CDR1 MNHNS, CDR2 SASEGT. The CDR3 loop reads CASSVDRGPPMNTEAFF. In nucleotides, the CDR3 is TGTGCCAGCAGTGTCGACAGGGGTCCCCCCATGAACACTGAAGCTTTCTTT.

This clonotype has only a few counts. The V call is TRBV23-1, the J call TRBJ1-3; tentative D call: TRBD1 (5 bases). TRBV23-1 is classed as an ORF, of uncertain function. CDR3 length: 18 residues. V was cut by 3 bases and J by 2 bases, with 20 bases left in between. The chain's CDR3 is CASSQGGTVPITGNTIYF. The DNA of the CDR3 is TGCGCCAGCAGTCAGGGGGGAACCGTACCCATCACTGGAAACACCATATATTTT.

The chain is built from TRBV20-1 and TRBJ2-2, with TRBD1 as a possible D gene (6 bases). The germline V gene encodes CDR1 DFQATT and CDR2 SNEGSKA (reference sequence). The V gene lost 0 bases and the J gene lost 7 bases, with 21 bases spanning the gap. This CDR3 region has 17 residues. CDR3 bases: TGCAGTGCTAGAGACACACAGGGATGGGGGCAGGGCGGGGAGCTGTTTTTT. Amino acid sequence: CSARDTQGWGQGGELFF.

The chain uses TRBV6-2 or TRBV6-3 and TRBJ2-7, with no clear D. The CDR3 contains 11 residues. The V end was cut by 10 bases, the J end by 3 bases, with 10 bases between. The germline gives CDR1 MNHEY, CDR2 SVGEGT. The CDR3, as DNA: TGTGCCATCGGCGAGGACTACGAGCAGTACTTC. This codes for CAIGEDYEQYF.

This clonotype was seen a few times. The rearrangement links TRBV20-1 to TRBJ2-1; D unclear. The V end lost 0 bases, the J end lost 5 bases, and 8 bases lay between the germline ends. Germline V gene lookup returns CDR1 DFQATT and CDR2 SNEGSKA (reference sequence). There are 13 residues in the CDR3. Written as DNA, the CDR3 is TGCAGTGCTAGAGATCTCGACAACAATGAGCAGTTCTTC. Translating gives CSARDLDNNEQFF.

This clonotype was recorded at least ten times. The rearrangement joins TRBV7-6 to TRBJ2-3; weak D call: TRBD2 (6 bases). Trimming cost V 1 base and J 8 bases, with 10 bases left between them. The CDR3 has 13 residues. Germline loops: CDR1 SGHVS, CDR2 FNYEAQ. This CDR3 reads CASSLGEEGTQYF. CDR3 coding DNA: TGTGCCAGCAGCTTAGGGGAGGAGGGTACGCAGTATTTT.

This clonotype was detected only a few times. This chain links TRBV5-1 with TRBJ2-7, with D possibly called TRBD1 or TRBD2 (5 bases each). Looked up from germline, CDR1 is SGHRS and CDR2 is YFSETQ. Trimming removed 4 bases at V and 0 bases at J, with 23 bases between. The CDR3 length is 18 residues. Here the CDR3 DNA reads TGCGCCAGCAGCCCTAGCCGCAGGACATTCGCTAGCTCCTACGAGCAGTACTTC. Residues: CASSPSRRTFASSYEQYF.

At least ten counts were recorded for this clonotype. V is TRBV29-1 and J is TRBJ1-3; D gene uncertain. Germline CDR1 is SQVTM and CDR2 is ANQGSEA. Trimming left V 7 bases short and J 3 bases short, with 16 bases between. There are 14 residues in the CDR3. CDR3 protein: CSGGWGTDGNTIYF. The CDR3 nucleotides are TGCAGCGGTGGGTGGGGTACCGATGGAAACACCATATATTTT.

The chain is built from TRBV4-1 and TRBJ2-7; D is possibly TRBD1 or TRBD2 (5 bases each). This CDR3 has 12 amino acids. The V gene's germline CDR1 is MGHRA and CDR2 YSYEKL. Trimming left V 4 bases short and J 5 bases short, with 9 bases between. The CDR3 sequence: CASSPGTDEQYF. Here the CDR3 DNA reads TGCGCCAGCAGCCCTGGGACGGACGAGCAGTACTTC.

This chain uses TRBV6-2 or TRBV6-3 with TRBJ2-1, with TRBD2 identical over 9 bases. The CDR3 is made up of 13 amino acids. The germline CDR1 and CDR2 sequences are MNHEY and SVGEGT. Trimming took 6 bases from V and 8 from J; bases not matched to a gene: 5. The CDR3 region is CASRAAGGYEQFF. CDR3 coding DNA: TGTGCCAGCAGAGCAGCGGGGGGCTATGAGCAGTTCTTC.

This clonotype was found a few times. The rearrangement uses TRBV9 and TRBJ1-2; 8 bases match TRBD1. The CDR3 covers 13 residues. V lost 3 bases and J lost 7; bases outside the gene matches: 5. The germline CDR1 and CDR2 sequences are SGDLS and YYNGEE. CDR3 nucleotide sequence: TGTGCCAGCAGCGCGCCACAGGGGGTTGGCTACACCTTC. Protein product: CASSAPQGVGYTF.

The V call is TRBV27, the J call TRBJ2-3; TRBD2 aligns across 12 bases. The CDR3 has 16 residues. With 5 bases clipped from V and 3 bases from J, the junction kept 6 bases outside the gene matches. Germline CDR1 is MNHEY and CDR2 is SMNVEV (reference sequence). CDR3 loop: CASSTLAGGWTDTQYF. CDR3 nucleotides: TGTGCCAGCAGTACACTAGCGGGGGGTTGGACAGATACGCAGTATTTT.

The genes are TRBV5-1 and TRBJ2-1, with D possibly called TRBD1 or TRBD2 (5 bases each). The CDR3 runs to 15 residues. Germline V gene lookup returns CDR1 SGHRS and CDR2 YFSETQ. Trimming removed 0 bases from V and 7 bases from J, with 14 bases in between. The CDR3 DNA follows: TGCGCCAGCAGCTTGGGGGACCCGCTGCGGAATGAGCAGTTCTTC. This gives the protein CASSLGDPLRNEQFF. The variable domain in full, with the rest retrieved from reference TRBV5-1 and TRBJ2-1, is KAGVTQTPRYLIKTRGQQVTLSCSPISGHRSVSWYQQTPGQGLQFLFEYFSETQRNKGNFPGRFSGRQFSNSRSEMNVSTLELGDSALYLCASSLGDPLRNEQFFGPGTRLTVL.

This clonotype was detected ten times or more. The CDR3 protein is CAAPSAEQYF. As DNA, the CDR3 is TGCGCCGCGCCCAGCGCCGAGCAGTACTTC. The rearrangement uses TRBV4-3 and TRBJ2-7; D gene unclear. The V and J ends lost 11 bases and 6 bases respectively, with 11 bases between them. This CDR3 spans 10 amino acids. Per the germline V gene, CDR1 is LGHNA and CDR2 is YSLEER.

The genes are TRBV7-2 and TRBJ2-3; 13 nucleotides line up with TRBD2. V was pared by 5 bases and J by 6 bases, with 5 bases of the junction left unmatched. The CDR3 has 15 residues. Germline assignment: CDR1 SGHTA and CDR2 FQGNSA. CDR3 DNA: TGTGCCAGCAGCCTACTAGCGGGGGGGCCTGATACGCAGTATTTT. Its translation: CASSLLAGGPDTQYF.

The rearrangement links TRBV20-1 to TRBJ2-3; the D gene is possibly TRBD1 (6 bases). There are 15 residues in the CDR3. V lost 3 bases and J 0 bases, leaving 13 bases between the germline ends. The V gene's germline CDR1 is DFQATT and CDR2 SNEGSKA (reference sequence). In nucleotides, the CDR3 is TGCAGTGCTAGGGGCCTGGGACAAAGCACAGATACGCAGTATTTT. This encodes CSARGLGQSTDTQYF.

In this sample, this clonotype turned up many times. This sequence joins TRBV19 and TRBJ2-7; D is perhaps TRBD1 (5 bases). The germline gives CDR1 LNHDA, CDR2 SQIVND (reference sequence). Trimming removed 5 bases at V and 2 bases at J, with 13 bases between. CDR3 size: 14 residues. The CDR3: CASSLGVLTYEQYF. CDR3 DNA sequence: TGTGCCAGTAGTCTAGGGGTCCTCACCTACGAGCAGTACTTC.

This clonotype was observed a handful of times. The rearrangement links TRBV25-1 to TRBJ1-2, with 8 nucleotides matching TRBD1. Germline V gene data show CDR1 as MGHDK and CDR2 as SYGVNS. V lost 3 bases, J lost 0 bases, and 15 bases stayed unmatched. The CDR3 sequence is 19 residues long. CDR3 residues: CASSDVSGGSIGANYGYTF. In nucleotides, the CDR3 is TGTGCCAGCAGTGACGTATCAGGGGGCTCGATCGGAGCTAACTATGGCTACACCTTC.

This clonotype has a handful of counts. The V gene is TRBV28, the J gene TRBJ1-3; D possibly corresponds to TRBD1 (6 bases). The CDR3 consists of 15 residues. Germline lookup yields CDR1 MDHEN and CDR2 SYDVKM. Trimming took 7 bases from V and 0 from J, leaving 13 bases between them. This CDR3 is CASNRDIPSGNTIYF. The DNA of the CDR3 is TGTGCCAGCAACCGGGACATCCCCTCTGGAAACACCATATATTTT.

Only a few counts were recorded for this clonotype. V and J are TRBV7-2 and TRBJ1-2, with D possibly matching TRBD1 (5 bases). The V end was cut by 5 bases, the J end by 3 bases, with 10 bases between. Germline V gene data show CDR1 as SGHTA and CDR2 as FQGNSA. The length of the CDR3 is 13 residues. CDR3 in DNA: TGTGCCAGCAGCCGAGGGACGGACTATGGCTACACCTTC. Amino acids: CASSRGTDYGYTF. The full variable domain, with the rest looked up from reference TRBV7-2 and TRBJ1-2, is GAGVSQSPSNKVTEKGKDVELRCDPISGHTALYWYRQSLGQGLEFLIYFQGNSAPDKSGLPSDRFSAERTGGSVSTLTIQRTQQEDSAVYLCASSRGTDYGYTFGSGTRLTVV.